Included here is one T cell receptor beta chain sequence, with context. This clone's antigen is unknown. Qualities for individual bases were not recorded, and no much larger clone is one base off. The library was made by the immunoSEQ multiplex PCR assay. For the multiplex PCR, a mixture combining 60 forward primers for TCR Vbeta segments and 13 reverse primers for TCR Jbeta segments was used. Amplification of the CDR3 region of rearranged TCR beta genes was performed with a multiplex PCR assay on genomic DNA. The amplified TCR beta libraries were sequenced on the Illumina HiSeq System as 87-base-pair reads. Under the source paper's analysis protocol: A later analysis tallied tens of millions of unique TCR beta chains across the 666 repertoires, and around 9.9 million of those chains were shared by two or more donors. A nearest-neighbor algorithm error-corrected the raw reads and collapsed the reads into unique sequences, merging closely related sequences to remove PCR and sequencing errors. Alignment of CDR3 sequences to IMGT reference sequences was used to assign V, D and J gene segments. For a sequence to be retained, a match of at least six nucleotides to both a V gene segment and a J gene segment was required. A rearrangement was called productive if the CDR3 had no stop codons and remained in frame with V and J, and every other rearrangement was called non-productive. Following IMGT convention, CDR3 was defined as the stretch from the second conserved V-encoded cysteine to the conserved J-encoded phenylalanine. The earlier analysis of a few hundred of the donors excluded any sequence lacking an unambiguous match to a single V gene segment. In an earlier analysis of several hundred of the donors, V segments were called functional above 56.7% productive rearrangements and were called segregating when the between-donor standard deviation exceeded 5%. A statistical classification framework was developed to diagnose cytomegalovirus status using the catalog of TCR beta chain sequences. In a later analysis, TCR nucleotide sequences were compared against IMGT/GENE-DB human TR gene sequences so that V and J genes could be assigned. The TCRdist pipeline was used in a later analysis to assign CDR3 sequences and most-parsimonious VDJ recombination scenarios. A later analysis defined each TCR beta chain by its CDR3 amino acid sequence plus V-gene family, and excluded reads lacking a unique V-gene family. To address suspected cross-contamination and a sequencing artifact, a later analysis removed 592 highly shared, low-generation-probability nucleotide sequences. In a later analysis, a clonal expansion index was calculated for each public chain from normalized within-repertoire ranks of inferred template counts. In a later analysis, generation probabilities were computed with a VDJ recombination model fitted to out-of-frame rearrangements, and the resulting probabilities were checked against IGoR. In a later analysis, hypergeometric tests were used to score TCR-TCR, TCR-HLA and TCR-CMV co-occurrence, with a repertoire-size bias correction applied to TCR pairs. In a later analysis, false discovery rates were estimated by permuting HLA or CMV assignments 20 times. In a later analysis, co-occurring TCRs were grouped using DBSCAN, with TCRdist sequence similarity added in when clustering inside HLA-allele-positive subsets. Repertoires with fewer than 30,000 or more than 120,000 public chains, plus five repertoires with anomalous nucleotide sharing, were excluded from co-occurrence clustering. Held by TCRdb, this immuneACCESS table contains in-frame sequences only and omits some clones. Under half of the omission traces to an unresolved V gene where checked; the cause of the rest is unknown. The V and J calls and clone size come from that table; D and trimming were worked out from the DNA. Here the sample has 80,000 to 100,000 clones; around 70% occur a single time. About 2.5% of the sample goes to the ten largest clones.

In total, approximately 690 healthy bone marrow donors made up the cohort. At the time of sampling, every cohort member was nominally healthy, though immune exposures that went unrecorded were likely present. The donor was CMV seronegative and was included in the group of a few hundred seronegative cohort members. Every donor gave a peripheral blood sample, and the peripheral blood mononuclear cells from that sample were used for TCR beta sequencing. The Qiagen DNeasy Blood Extraction Kit was used to extract genomic DNA from the blood cell samples. This record comes from a study of cytomegalovirus exposure and HLA in healthy donors (dated by TCRdb to between 2016 and 2019). Some background on the complete study: An earlier analysis of around 600 of the donors reported 250 to 300 Gb of sequence data and 100 million to 130 million unique TCR beta sequences from some 180 million T cells. An early release covering roughly 640 HLA-typed donors comprised roughly 300 gigabases of sequencing data and approximately 80 million unique TCR sequences. Of the roughly 400 genotyped donors, roughly 80% were placed in the genetic ancestry cluster associated with self-reported Caucasian donors. The study aimed to test whether signatures of past pathogen exposure could be identified by cataloging public T cell receptors. The study profiled the T cell repertoires of 666 subjects by immunosequencing and related them to cytomegalovirus serostatus. A separate validation cohort of more than 100 different subjects was used in addition to the approximately 700-subject first cohort. To predict cytomegalovirus infection status, the study brought together high-throughput TCR immunosequencing, statistical association of individual TCRs with disease status, and machine learning. A later analysis re-examined previously published TCR beta repertoires from more than 650 donors and added high-resolution HLA genotyping to investigate patterns of TCR occurrence. Rather than drawing on any new phenotypic data, the later analysis identified candidate immune exposures from TCR beta sequences and the way those sequences occurred across donors. To decide whether each TCR beta V gene segment behaved as functional or pseudogenic, an earlier analysis of 587 of the donors relied on high-throughput TCR beta sequencing. Alongside the repertoire data, information on donor age, sex, ethnicity and CMV serostatus was compiled. A later genetic analysis took genome-wide SNP genotypes for about 65% of the 666 donors and used that subset as a discovery cohort. All discovery cohort repertoires had been generated using a single sequencing platform. Both class I and class II loci were covered by HLA typing, at four-digit resolution. Typing coverage differed by locus: A, B, C, DRB1 and DQB1 were typed in roughly 620-640 donors, DQA1 in 522, DPA1 in some 610, and DPB1 in 450 to 490. Because of strong linkage in the cohort, a few DR-DQ haplotypes were treated as single units for association and clustering. Among about 370 genotyped donors of the cohort, an average of around 250,000 unique TCR beta nucleotide sequences was sequenced per donor, of which about 19% were non-productive. General study outcomes and caveats: The authors suggested that the approach could potentially be generalized to other disease states and immunological phenotypes. V-gene and J-gene trimming of TCR beta chains was associated with a missense DCLRE1C variant in a later genetic analysis, and the association was replicated in an independent cohort. Only TCR beta chains were sequenced in this cohort, and the absence of alpha or paired-chain data limited detectable features. Because HLA typing was unavailable for some donors at each locus, only the typed subset was used in association tests. Correlated functional status among segregating V segments might reflect linkage disequilibrium, but an unknown experimental factor could not be ruled out. Strong co-occurrence of HLA alleles, especially DR and DQ, made assigning TCR associations to individual alleles difficult. The study listed 150 to 200 TCR beta chains as associated with cytomegalovirus. The presence/absence analyses assumed that sequencing depth was roughly uniform across donors, and that assumption may not be true. A group of highly shared sequence variants was considered likely to be a technical artifact of the sequencing pipeline. A later analysis found that TCR association rates varied across HLA loci, with DRB1 alleles showing the most associated TCRs and HLA-C alleles the fewest. In a later analysis, HLA-associated TCR beta chains were found to be more clonally expanded and to have lower generation probabilities than equally common non-associated chains. Most TCR sequences were seen in very few donors, while some public TCRs were found in many individuals. In an earlier analysis of roughly 500 of the donors, most TCR beta V segments appeared in productive rearrangements about 87% or about 30% of the time, broadly matching IMGT annotations. Most CMV-associated TCR beta chains appeared to be HLA-restricted in a later analysis, and the HLA associations seemed to be driven largely by CMV exposure. In vitro tests confirmed that three of the cytomegalovirus-associated TCR beta chains recognize cytomegalovirus antigens. A further reported finding was that TCR beta sequences accurately predicted the HLA-A and HLA-B alleles for most subjects in the first cohort. CMV serostatus was the only immune exposure information available for the cohort. At a false discovery rate of 0.05, a later analysis linked under 20,000 TCR beta sequences to specific HLA alleles. The classifier was reported to diagnose cytomegalovirus status with high specificity and sensitivity in both the original cohort and the validation cohort. The earlier analysis of almost 600 of the donors excluded 15 to 20 rarely observed V segments, including chromosome 9 orphons, because counts were too low. A later analysis reported that several top co-occurrence clusters appeared linked to parvovirus B19, influenza, CMV and Epstein-Barr virus. According to a later genetic analysis, donors in an Asian-associated ancestry cluster had fewer N-insertions in productive TCRs than the roughly 700-donor mean.

Source material: PBMCs. The sequence came from a man between 45 and 60 years old in good health and CMV-seronegative.

In nucleotide form, the sequence is TGTGCCAGCAGTTCTACTAGGTCTAGCACAGATACGCAGTATTTT. Its translation is CASSSTRSSTDTQYF. This chain is built from TRBV27 and TRBJ2-3, with a weak D call of TRBD2 (5 bases match). The CDR3 has 15 amino acids, counting the end cysteine and phenylalanine. Just CDR3 DNA is preserved here, 45 bases in frame from base 1. The germline V gene encodes CDR1 MNHEY and CDR2 SMNVEV (reference sequence). Between the V and J ends, shortened by 4 bases and 0 bases respectively, the junction contains 11 bases.